The source of this TCR beta chain is a study of glioma-infiltrating T cells after dendritic cell vaccination (dated by TCRdb to 2016 to 2017). In the study overall: A cohort of 15 glioblastoma patients from Phase I and II dendritic cell vaccination trials was included, of whom 9 were newly diagnosed and 6 had recurrent disease. Between about 2003 and 2012, patients were given autologous tumor lysate-pulsed dendritic cell vaccination. To make the vaccine, monocyte-derived dendritic cells were cultured for roughly seven days with IL-4 and GM-CSF and then pulsed overnight with autologous tumor lysate. Each patient was given three intradermal dendritic cell vaccine injections, spaced two weeks apart, in the arm below the axilla. Deep sequencing of TCR beta CDR3 regions was used to quantify tumor-infiltrating lymphocyte content and compare tumor and blood repertoires in dendritic cell-vaccinated glioblastoma patients. TCR sequencing metrics, including TIL content and tumor-blood repertoire overlap, were correlated with survival after dendritic cell vaccination. Broad study findings and their caveats: The three-group TCR overlap response model was described as speculative and requiring prospective validation. No direct relationship between TCR clonality and survival was found, suggesting a diverse polyclonal response may matter. Higher estimated pretreatment TIL content predicted longer time to progression and overall survival after dendritic cell vaccination. The cohort was small and heterogeneous, only a few patients had full blood and tumor sets, and even fewer had initial-recurrent tumor pairs.

Regarding this clone: Which antigen it targets is not known. No much larger clone exists at a distance of one base, and base qualities are not known.

TCRB CDR3 regions were amplified from roughly 1.8 ug genomic DNA, or all available DNA if less, using the immunoSEQ assay. For multiplex PCR, 60 forward primers for TCR V beta segments and 13 reverse primers for J beta segments were used. Synthetic control templates were spiked into each sample at limiting dilution to estimate reads per starting template. Sequencing produced 87 bp reads on the Illumina HiSeq System. The original pipeline was this. PCR and sequencing errors were removed by a nearest neighbor algorithm that merged closely related sequences. TCR overlap was measured as the percentage of unique tumor TCR beta sequences also present in the same patient's peripheral blood. Here the immuneACCESS table is served through TCRdb, limited to in-frame sequences with V and J called. Missing clones are a known gap in these copies; in checked studies unresolved V genes cover under half, and the rest lacks a known reason. V and J calls and clone size follow that table, whereas D and trimming were derived from the DNA. This sample comprises 95,000 to 110,000 clones, 75% to 85% of them detected only once. Approximately 12% of the sample comes from the top ten.

Patients were selected for having adequate residual fresh-frozen tumor tissue and more than two years of available survival data. None of the glioblastoma patients carried an isocitrate dehydrogenase mutation, although molecular status otherwise varied. PBMC were collected before vaccination, two weeks after the third vaccination, and at tumor progression when it occurred. Genomic DNA was extracted with the Qiagen DNeasy Blood extraction Kit. Taken from cysteine to phenylalanine, the CDR3 has 14 residues. Here the CDR3 DNA is all that survives: 42 bases in frame from base 1. V ends up 5 bases short and J 7 bases short, with an unmatched junction base count of 6. Taken from the germline V gene, the CDR1 and CDR2 loops are LGHNT and FRNRAP.

The source material was blood, sampled before dendritic cell vaccination. The receptor was isolated from a human donor with glioblastoma. The rearrangement joined TRBV12-5 to TRBJ1-5; TRBD1 lines up with 9 middle nucleotides. The nucleotides read TGTGCTAGTGGTGGGGACGGGACAGGGCAGCCCCAGCATTTT. It specifies CASGGDGTGQPQHF.